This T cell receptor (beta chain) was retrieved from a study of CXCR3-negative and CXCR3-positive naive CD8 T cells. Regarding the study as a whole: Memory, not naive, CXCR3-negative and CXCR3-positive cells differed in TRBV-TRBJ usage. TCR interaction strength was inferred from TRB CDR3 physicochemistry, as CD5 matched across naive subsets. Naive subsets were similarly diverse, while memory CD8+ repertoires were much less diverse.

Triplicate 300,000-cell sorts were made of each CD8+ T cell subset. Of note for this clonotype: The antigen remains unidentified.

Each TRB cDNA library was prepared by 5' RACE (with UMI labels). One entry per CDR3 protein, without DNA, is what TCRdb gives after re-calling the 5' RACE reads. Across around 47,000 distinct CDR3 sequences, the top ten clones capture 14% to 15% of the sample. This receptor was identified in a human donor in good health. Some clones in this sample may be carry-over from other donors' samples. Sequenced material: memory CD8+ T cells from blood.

The CDR3 region is CSVGEAGFRFGETQYF. The chain is built from TRBV29-1 and TRBJ2-5; TCRdb reports TRBD2, a call that lacks DNA to check it against. Germline CDR1 reads SQVTM; CDR2 reads ANQGSEA. CDR3 length: 16 amino acids.